This TCR beta chain was sequenced in a study of T cell responses to AZD1222 COVID-19 vaccine. Study-wide points: Donor demographics were predominantly white British with a female majority; clonal diversity may be underestimated. CD4 TCRs associated with vaccination spanned spike, dominating at 160-218 and 743-854. Spike-specific TCRs gained breadth and depth after people received two AZD1222 doses.

The data were produced by immunoSEQ multiplex PCR, yet TCRdb's version contains in-frame clones alone and is incomplete. Among fewer than 90,000 clones listed, around 89% were seen once. The V end lost 6 bases, the J end lost 1 base, and 7 bases lay between the germline ends. This CDR3 spans 13 amino acids. CDR1 is MDHEN, CDR2 SYDVKM, per germline. The sample holds one count of this clone. Antigen: not known. The V call is TRBV28, the J call TRBJ1-5; D is uncertain. Specimen: peripheral blood, collected 28 days after the second AZD1222 dose. This clonotype was obtained from an adult who received the AZD1222 COVID-19 vaccine. The CDR3 sequence: CASRRVSNQPQHF. The CDR3 DNA sequence: TGTGCCAGCAGAAGGGTGAGCAATCAGCCCCAGCATTTT.